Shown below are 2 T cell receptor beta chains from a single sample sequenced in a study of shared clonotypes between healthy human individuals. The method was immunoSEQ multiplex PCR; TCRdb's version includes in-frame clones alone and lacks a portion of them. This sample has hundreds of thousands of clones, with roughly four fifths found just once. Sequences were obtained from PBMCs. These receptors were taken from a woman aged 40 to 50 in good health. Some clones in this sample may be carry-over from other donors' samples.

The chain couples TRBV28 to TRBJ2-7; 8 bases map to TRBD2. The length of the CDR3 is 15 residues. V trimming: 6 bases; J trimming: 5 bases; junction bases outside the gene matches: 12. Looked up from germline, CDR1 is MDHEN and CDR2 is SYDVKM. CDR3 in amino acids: CASSTPAGGRNEQYF. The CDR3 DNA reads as TGTGCCAGCAGCACCCCCGCGGGAGGCCGCAACGAGCAGTACTTC.

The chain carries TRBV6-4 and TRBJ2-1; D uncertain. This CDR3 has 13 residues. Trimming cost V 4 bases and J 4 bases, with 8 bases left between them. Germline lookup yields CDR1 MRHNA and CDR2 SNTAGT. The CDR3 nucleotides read TGTGCCAGCAGTGTAGGAAGGTACAATGAGCAGTTCTTC. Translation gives CASSVGRYNEQFF.